The 13 T cell receptor beta chains reported below all come from one sample, sequenced in a study of cytomegalovirus exposure and HLA in healthy donors. In the PCR, 60 Vbeta and 13 Jbeta primers were used. The data were produced by immunoSEQ multiplex PCR, yet TCRdb's version contains in-frame clones alone and is incomplete. The table includes about 160,000 clones, roughly 80% detected once. Sequencing used PBMCs. Receptors originate from a boy younger than 10 in good health and CMV-seronegative.

V gene TRBV7-9 combines with J gene TRBJ2-7; D is unresolved. CDR3 length equals 12 residues. Trimming pared 0 bases from V and 6 bases from J, leaving 6 bases between. CDR1 is SEHNR, CDR2 FQNEAQ, per germline (reference sequence). The CDR3 DNA reads as TGTGCCAGCAGCTTAGCTTCGGGCGAGCAGTACTTC. Translated, it gives CASSLASGEQYF.

The V call is TRBV5-1, the J call TRBJ2-3, with TRBD2 matching 12 bases. Germline loops: CDR1 SGHRS, CDR2 YFSETQ. Trimming removed 3 bases from V and 2 bases from J; junction bases left unmatched: 4. The CDR3 covers 16 residues. CDR3 protein: CASSWRTSGNTDTQYF. The DNA of the CDR3 is TGCGCCAGCAGCTGGCGGACTAGCGGGAACACAGATACGCAGTATTTT.

The V gene is TRBV18, the J gene TRBJ2-1; 13 nucleotides line up with TRBD2. This CDR3 region has 16 residues. The J segment lost 7 bases and the V segment lost 6 bases, leaving 9 bases of the junction unmatched. Looked up from germline, CDR1 is KGHSH and CDR2 is LQKENI. The CDR3 region is CASSLGLAGEFNEQFF. As DNA, the CDR3 is TGTGCCAGCTCTCTCGGACTAGCGGGAGAATTTAATGAGCAGTTCTTC.

This rearrangement joins TRBV21-1 to TRBJ1-1; whether TRBD1, the table's D call, matches the DNA was not checked. TRBV21-1 is noted as a pseudogene. This CDR3 region has 16 residues. Written as DNA, the CDR3 is TGTGCCAGCAACGATGACAGGGGGAGGACGAACACTGAAGCTTTCTTT. It yields the protein CASNDDRGRTNTEAFF.

The V and J genes are TRBV13 and TRBJ1-5; TRBD1 agrees at 8 bases. The CDR3 runs to 17 residues. The V gene's germline CDR1 is PRHDT and CDR2 FYEKMQ (reference sequence). V gave up 4 bases and J gave up 0 bases; unmatched junction bases: 8. CDR3 region: CASSYSQGALSNQPQHF. The CDR3 nucleotides read TGTGCCAGCAGCTACTCCCAGGGGGCCCTTAGCAATCAGCCCCAGCATTTT.

The chain carries TRBV5-1 and TRBJ2-7; 9 bases match TRBD1. The germline V gene has CDR1 SGHRS and CDR2 YFSETQ. CDR3 size: 14 residues. The trim removed 4 bases at V and 2 bases at J, leaving 4 bases unmatched. In nucleotides, the CDR3 is TGCGCCAGCAGCGAGGGACAGGGAGCCTACGAGCAGTACTTC. Its translation is CASSEGQGAYEQYF.

The chain uses TRBV28 and TRBJ1-2; D is unresolved. Per germline, CDR1 MDHEN and CDR2 SYDVKM. V shed 2 bases and J shed 3 bases, with 10 bases lying between them. This CDR3 has 14 amino acids. In nucleotides, the CDR3 is TGTGCCAGCAGTTTAGCCGGGATCGACTATGGCTACACCTTC. Protein sequence: CASSLAGIDYGYTF.

This clone was observed once. This sequence joins TRBV5-1 and TRBJ2-3, with D perhaps TRBD2 (5 bases). The V gene's germline CDR1 is SGHRS and CDR2 YFSETQ. V was shortened by 5 bases and J by 1 base, with 11 bases between the two germline ends. CDR3 length equals 14 residues. The CDR3 DNA is TGCGCCAGCAGTCCGGCGAGGGGCACAGATACGCAGTATTTT. As protein: CASSPARGTDTQYF.

This chain uses TRBV7-3 with TRBJ2-1; 13 nucleotides align to TRBD2. Trimming cost V 4 bases and J 3 bases; bases outside gene matches: 6. Germline V gives CDR1 SGHTA, CDR2 FQGTGA. CDR3 size: 17 residues. The CDR3 loop is CASSSHGTSGNYNEQFF. DNA for the CDR3: TGTGCCAGCAGCTCTCACGGGACTAGCGGGAACTACAATGAGCAGTTCTTC.

The rearrangement uses TRBV7-9 and TRBJ1-5, with no clear D. The CDR3 is 13 amino acids. Trimming stripped 2 bases from V and 5 bases from J, with 7 bases between. Germline values: CDR1 SEHNR, CDR2 FQNEAQ (reference sequence). CDR3 nucleotides: TGTGCCAGCAGCTTAATGGGCCATCAGCCCCAGCATTTT. Its translation is CASSLMGHQPQHF.

This clone was detected a few times. The rearrangement links TRBV5-6 to TRBJ2-1; D may be TRBD2 (6 bases). Per the germline V gene, CDR1 is SGHDT and CDR2 is YYEEEE. V was trimmed by 4 bases and J by 7 bases, leaving 18 bases between them. The CDR3 spans 15 residues. CDR3 nucleotides: TGTGCCAGCAGCAGTTCCCTCTTAGCGGCAAATGAGCAGTTCTTC. Its protein is CASSSSLLAANEQFF.

J is TRBJ2-7 and V is TRBV6-1, with 8 bases identical to TRBD2. CDR1 MNHNS and CDR2 SASEGT come from the germline V gene. J was trimmed by 5 bases and V by 0 bases; bases with no gene match: 9. CDR3 length: 16 residues. The CDR3 region is CASSEAFTSGTNEQYF. The CDR3 bases are TGTGCCAGCAGTGAAGCTTTTACTAGCGGTACGAACGAGCAGTACTTC.

The chain carries TRBV19 and TRBJ2-1, with TRBD2 matching 10 bases. V lost 6 bases, J lost 6 bases, and 2 bases stayed unmatched. Germline CDR1 LNHDA, CDR2 SQIVND (reference sequence). The length of the CDR3 is 13 residues. Written as DNA, the CDR3 is TGTGCCAGTAGCGGGACTAGCGCCAATGAGCAGTTCTTC. This gives the protein CASSGTSANEQFF. Supplemented by reference TRBV19 and TRBJ2-1, the full variable domain reads DGGITQSPKYLFRKEGQNVTLSCEQNLNHDAMYWYRQDPGQGLRLIYYSQIVNDFQKGDIAEGYSVSREKKESFPLTVTSAQKNPTAFYLCASSGTSANEQFFGPGTRLTVL.